This T cell receptor beta chain is drawn from a study of cytomegalovirus exposure and HLA in healthy donors. As for the study in general: T cells numbering about 180 million yielded some 100 million unique TCR beta sequences in an earlier analysis. General study findings and limits: Most of the TCR beta V segments (in an earlier analysis) were productive either about 87% or about 30% of the time. Some public TCRs appeared in many individuals, while most sequences were rare. DRB1 showed the most TCR associations and HLA-C the fewest in a later analysis, as rates varied by HLA locus.

The study ran its PCR with 60 Vbeta and 13 Jbeta primers. TCRdb's table, derived via immunoSEQ multiplex PCR, lists solely in-frame clones and lacks some. The data contain about 250,000 clones, 70% to 90% of them singletons. Note on this clone: Its target is unknown.

This CDR3 has 19 residues. Trimming shortened V by 3 bases and J by 0 bases, and 21 bases separated the two germline ends. CDR1 is KGHSH and CDR2 is LQKENI in the germline V gene. The sample consisted of PBMCs. The chain joins TRBV18 to TRBJ2-1, with D possibly being TRBD2 (6 bases). This receptor was obtained from a girl aged 2-15 years in good health and CMV-seronegative. CDR3 DNA sequence: TGTGCCAGCTCACCTTATGTATCGGGAGCCCCAAGCTCCTACAATGAGCAGTTCTTC. Translated: CASSPYVSGAPSSYNEQFF.